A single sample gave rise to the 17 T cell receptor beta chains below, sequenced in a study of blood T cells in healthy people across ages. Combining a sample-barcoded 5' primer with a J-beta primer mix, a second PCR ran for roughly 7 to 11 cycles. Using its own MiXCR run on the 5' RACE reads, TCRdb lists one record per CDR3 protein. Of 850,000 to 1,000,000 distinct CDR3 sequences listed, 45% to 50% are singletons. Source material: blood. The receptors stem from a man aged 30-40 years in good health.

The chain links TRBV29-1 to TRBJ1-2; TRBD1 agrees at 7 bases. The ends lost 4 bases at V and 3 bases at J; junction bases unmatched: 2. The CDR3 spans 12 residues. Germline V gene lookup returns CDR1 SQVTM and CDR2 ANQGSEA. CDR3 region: CSVGQGDYGYTF. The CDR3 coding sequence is TGCAGCGTTGGGCAGGGGGACTATGGCTACACCTTC.

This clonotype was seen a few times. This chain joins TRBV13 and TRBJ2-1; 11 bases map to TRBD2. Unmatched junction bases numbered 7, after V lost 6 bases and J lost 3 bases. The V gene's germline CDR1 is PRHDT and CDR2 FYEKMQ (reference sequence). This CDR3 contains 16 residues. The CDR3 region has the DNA TGTGCCAGCAGTTCAAAACTAGCGGGGGTCTACAATGAGCAGTTCTTC. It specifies CASSSKLAGVYNEQFF. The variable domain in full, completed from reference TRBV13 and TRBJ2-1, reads AAGVIQSPRHLIKEKRETATLKCYPIPRHDTVYWYQQGPGQDPQFLISFYEKMQSDKGSIPDRFSAQQFSDYHSELNMSSLELGDSALYFCASSSKLAGVYNEQFFGPGTRLTVL.

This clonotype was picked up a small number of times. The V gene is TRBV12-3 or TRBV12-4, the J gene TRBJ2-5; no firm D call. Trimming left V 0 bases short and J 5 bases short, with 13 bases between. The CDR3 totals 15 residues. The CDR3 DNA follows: TGTGCCAGCAGTTTAGCGCTCCGGTTGGGGGAGACCCAGTACTTC. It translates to CASSLALRLGETQYF.

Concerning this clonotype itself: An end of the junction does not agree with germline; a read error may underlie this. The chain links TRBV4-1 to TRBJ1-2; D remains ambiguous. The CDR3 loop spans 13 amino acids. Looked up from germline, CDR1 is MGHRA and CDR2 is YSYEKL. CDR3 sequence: CASNQDPVYGYTF. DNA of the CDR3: TGCGCCAGCAACCAAGATCCAGTCTATGGCTACACCTTC.

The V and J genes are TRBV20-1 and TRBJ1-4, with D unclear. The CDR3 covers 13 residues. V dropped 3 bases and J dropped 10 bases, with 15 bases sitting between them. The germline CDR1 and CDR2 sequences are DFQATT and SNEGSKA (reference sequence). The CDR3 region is CSARERVEGKLFF. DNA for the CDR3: TGCAGTGCTAGGGAGAGGGTCGAGGGAAAACTGTTTTTT.

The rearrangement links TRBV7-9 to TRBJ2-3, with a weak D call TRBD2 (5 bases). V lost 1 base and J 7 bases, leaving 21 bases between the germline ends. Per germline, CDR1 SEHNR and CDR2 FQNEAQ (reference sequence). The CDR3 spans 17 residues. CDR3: CASSLVYPRDGVNTQYF. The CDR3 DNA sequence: TGTGCCAGCAGCTTAGTGTATCCCCGAGACGGGGTAAATACGCAGTATTTT.

The CDR3 spells CSVEVSGPQGPDTQYF. In DNA, the CDR3 is TGCAGCGTTGAAGTGAGCGGACCCCAAGGGCCAGATACGCAGTATTTT. This chain uses TRBV29-1 with TRBJ2-3, with D tentatively TRBD2 (5 bases). The CDR3 is 16 residues long. The V gene's germline CDR1 is SQVTM and CDR2 ANQGSEA. Trimming removed 1 base at V and 4 bases at J, with 18 bases between.

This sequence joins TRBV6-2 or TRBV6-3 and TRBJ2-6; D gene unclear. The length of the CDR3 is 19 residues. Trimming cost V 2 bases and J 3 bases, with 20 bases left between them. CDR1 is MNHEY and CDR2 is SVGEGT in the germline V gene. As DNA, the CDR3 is TGTGCCAGCAGTTACAACTTCGGGCAGGCATCACTTGGGGCCAACGTCCTGACTTTC. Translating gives CASSYNFGQASLGANVLTF.

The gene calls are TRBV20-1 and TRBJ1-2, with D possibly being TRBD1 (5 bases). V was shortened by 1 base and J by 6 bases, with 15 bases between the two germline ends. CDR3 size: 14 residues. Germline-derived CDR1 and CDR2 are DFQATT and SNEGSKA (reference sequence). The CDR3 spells CSARGISEGNGYTF. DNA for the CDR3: TGCAGTGCTAGAGGAATATCGGAGGGGAATGGCTACACCTTC.

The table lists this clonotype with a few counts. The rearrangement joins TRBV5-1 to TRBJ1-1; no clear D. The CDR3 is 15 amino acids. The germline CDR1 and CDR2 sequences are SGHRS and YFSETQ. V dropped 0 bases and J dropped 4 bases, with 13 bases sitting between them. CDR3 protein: CASSLVLGLSTEAFF. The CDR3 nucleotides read TGCGCCAGCAGCTTGGTTTTGGGGTTGTCCACTGAAGCTTTCTTT.

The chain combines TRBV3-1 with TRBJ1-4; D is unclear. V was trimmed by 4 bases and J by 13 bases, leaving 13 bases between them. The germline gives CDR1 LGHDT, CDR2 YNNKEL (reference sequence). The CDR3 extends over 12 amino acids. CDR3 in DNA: TGTGCCAGCAGCCGAGACTCGGGTGGACTGTTTTTT. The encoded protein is CASSRDSGGLFF.

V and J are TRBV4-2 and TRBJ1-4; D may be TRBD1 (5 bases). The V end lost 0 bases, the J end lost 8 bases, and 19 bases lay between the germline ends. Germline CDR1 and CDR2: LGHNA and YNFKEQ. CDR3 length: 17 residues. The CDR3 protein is CASSQDEPGTGVEKLFF. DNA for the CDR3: TGTGCCAGCAGCCAAGACGAGCCTGGGACGGGAGTGGAAAAACTGTTTTTT.

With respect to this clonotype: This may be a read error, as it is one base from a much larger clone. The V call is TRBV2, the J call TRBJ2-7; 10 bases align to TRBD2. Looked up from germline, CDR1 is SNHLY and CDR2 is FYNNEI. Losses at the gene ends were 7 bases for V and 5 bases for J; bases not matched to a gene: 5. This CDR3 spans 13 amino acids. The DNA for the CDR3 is TGTGCCAGCAAGGGACTAGCGTCCGACGAGCAGTACTTC. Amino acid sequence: CASKGLASDEQYF.

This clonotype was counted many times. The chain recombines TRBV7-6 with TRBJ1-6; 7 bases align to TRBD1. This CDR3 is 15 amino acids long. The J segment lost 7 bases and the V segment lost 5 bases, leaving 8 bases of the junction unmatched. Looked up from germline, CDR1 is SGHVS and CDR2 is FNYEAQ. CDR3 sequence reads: CASSRRQGGNSPLHF. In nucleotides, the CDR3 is TGTGCCAGCAGCCGCAGACAGGGTGGAAATTCACCCCTCCACTTT.

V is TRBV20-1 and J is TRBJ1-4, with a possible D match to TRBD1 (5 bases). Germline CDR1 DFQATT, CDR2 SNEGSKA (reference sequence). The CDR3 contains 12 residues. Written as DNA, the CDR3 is TGCGCCGGCAGGGCAACTAATGAAAAACTGTTTTTT. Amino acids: CAGRATNEKLFF.

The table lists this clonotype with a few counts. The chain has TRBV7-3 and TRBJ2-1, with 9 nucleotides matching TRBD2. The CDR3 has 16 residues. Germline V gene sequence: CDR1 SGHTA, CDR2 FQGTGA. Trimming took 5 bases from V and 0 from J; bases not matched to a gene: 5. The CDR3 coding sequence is TGTGCCAGCAGCGTAATTAGCGGGAGCTCCTACAATGAGCAGTTCTTC. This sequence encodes CASSVISGSSYNEQFF.

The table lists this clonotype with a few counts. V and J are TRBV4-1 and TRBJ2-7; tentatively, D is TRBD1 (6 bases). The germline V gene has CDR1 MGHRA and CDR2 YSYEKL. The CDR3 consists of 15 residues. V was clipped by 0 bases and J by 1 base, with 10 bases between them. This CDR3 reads CASSQEQGRSYEQYF. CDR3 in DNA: TGCGCCAGCAGCCAAGAACAGGGAAGGTCCTACGAGCAGTACTTC.